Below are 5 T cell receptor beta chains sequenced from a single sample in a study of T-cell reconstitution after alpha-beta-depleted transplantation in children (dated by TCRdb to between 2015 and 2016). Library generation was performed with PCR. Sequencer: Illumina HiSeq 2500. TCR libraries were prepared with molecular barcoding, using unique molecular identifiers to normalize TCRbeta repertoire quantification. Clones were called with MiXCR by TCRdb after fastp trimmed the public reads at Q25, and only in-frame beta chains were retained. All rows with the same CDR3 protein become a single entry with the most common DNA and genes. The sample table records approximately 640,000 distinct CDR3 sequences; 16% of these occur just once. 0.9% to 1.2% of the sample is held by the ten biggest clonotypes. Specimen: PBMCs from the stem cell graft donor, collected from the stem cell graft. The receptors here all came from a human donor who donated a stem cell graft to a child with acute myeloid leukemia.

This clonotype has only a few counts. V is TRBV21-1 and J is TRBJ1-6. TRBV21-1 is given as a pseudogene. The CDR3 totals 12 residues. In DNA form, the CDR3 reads TGTGCCAGCAGCAAAGCGCGTTCACCCCTCCACTTT. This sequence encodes CASSKARSPLHF.

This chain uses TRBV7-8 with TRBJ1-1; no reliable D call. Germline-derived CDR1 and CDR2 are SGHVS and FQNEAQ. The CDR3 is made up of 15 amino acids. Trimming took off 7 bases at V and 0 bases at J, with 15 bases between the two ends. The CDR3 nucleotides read TGTGCCAGCATAGCGGGCCCCGGCATGAACACTGAAGCTTTCTTT. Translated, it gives CASIAGPGMNTEAFF.

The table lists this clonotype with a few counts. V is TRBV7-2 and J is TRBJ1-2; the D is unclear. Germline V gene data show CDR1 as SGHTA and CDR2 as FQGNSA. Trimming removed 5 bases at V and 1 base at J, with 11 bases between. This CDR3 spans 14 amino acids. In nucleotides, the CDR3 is TGTGCCAGCAGCCGAACGGGTTTTAACTATGGCTACACCTTC. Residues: CASSRTGFNYGYTF.

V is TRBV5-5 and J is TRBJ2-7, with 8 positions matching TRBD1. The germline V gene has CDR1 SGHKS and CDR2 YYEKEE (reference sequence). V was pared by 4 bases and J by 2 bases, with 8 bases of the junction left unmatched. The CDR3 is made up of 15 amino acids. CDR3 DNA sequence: TGTGCCAGCAGCCAGACAGGGGTCAATACCTACGAGCAGTACTTC. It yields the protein CASSQTGVNTYEQYF.

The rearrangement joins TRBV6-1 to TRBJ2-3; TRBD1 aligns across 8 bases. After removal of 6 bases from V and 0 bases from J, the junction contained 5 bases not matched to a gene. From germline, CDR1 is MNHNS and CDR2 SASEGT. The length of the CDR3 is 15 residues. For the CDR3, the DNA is TGTGCCAGCAGGGAGGGGACAGGCAGCACAGATACGCAGTATTTT. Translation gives CASREGTGSTDTQYF.